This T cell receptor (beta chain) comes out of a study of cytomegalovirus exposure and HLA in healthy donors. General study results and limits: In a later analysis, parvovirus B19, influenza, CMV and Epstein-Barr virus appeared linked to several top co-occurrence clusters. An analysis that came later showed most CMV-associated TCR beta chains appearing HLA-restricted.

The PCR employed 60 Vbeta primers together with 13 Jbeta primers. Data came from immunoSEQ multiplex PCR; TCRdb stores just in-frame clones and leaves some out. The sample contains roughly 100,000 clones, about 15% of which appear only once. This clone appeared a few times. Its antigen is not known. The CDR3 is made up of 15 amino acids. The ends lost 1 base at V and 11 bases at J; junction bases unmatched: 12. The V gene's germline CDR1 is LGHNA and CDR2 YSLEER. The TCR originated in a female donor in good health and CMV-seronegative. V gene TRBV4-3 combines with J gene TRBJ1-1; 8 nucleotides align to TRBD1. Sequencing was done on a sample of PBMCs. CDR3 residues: CASSQAARTGLGAFF. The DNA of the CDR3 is TGCGCCAGCAGCCAAGCGGCTCGGACAGGGCTTGGGGCTTTCTTT.